This passage covers 24 T cell receptor beta chains from one sample sequenced in a study of cytomegalovirus exposure and HLA in healthy donors (dated by TCRdb to the late 2010s). Library generation was performed with the immunoSEQ multiplex PCR assay. A mixture of 60 forward primers for TCR Vbeta segments and 13 reverse primers for TCR Jbeta segments was used in the multiplex PCR. TCRdb carries this immuneACCESS record with in-frame sequences only. Its versions omit some clonotypes, under half of them owing to an unresolved V gene in the studies checked, with the rest unexplained. The sample table contains about 110,000 clones; only one count was recorded for about 74% of them. Together, the top ten hold around 5% of the sample. The sample was PBMCs. These receptors were taken from a young man in good health and CMV-seropositive.

DNA for the CDR3: TGCGCCAGCAGCCAAGATCTGGGGGGTCATCAGCCCCAGCATTTT. Translated: CASSQDLGGHQPQHF. This chain links TRBV4-3 with TRBJ1-5, with D possibly being TRBD1 (5 bases). This CDR3 region has 15 residues. Germline V lookup: CDR1 LGHNA, CDR2 YSLEER. Trimming stripped 0 bases from V and 5 bases from J, with 11 bases between.

The CDR3 protein is CASSSGRSYNEQFF. DNA for the CDR3: TGTGCCAGCAGTAGCGGACGCTCCTACAATGAGCAGTTCTTC. The chain employs TRBV6-5 and TRBJ2-1; D may be TRBD2 (5 bases). Trimming took off 5 bases at V and 0 bases at J, with 8 bases between the two ends. Per the germline V gene, CDR1 is MNHEY and CDR2 is SVGAGI. The CDR3 has 14 residues.

The chain links TRBV29-1 to TRBJ2-7, with 8 nucleotides matching TRBD1. Losses at the gene ends were 7 bases for V and 0 bases for J; bases not matched to a gene: 8. Per germline, CDR1 SQVTM and CDR2 ANQGSEA. The CDR3 contains 14 residues. The CDR3 protein is CSAQTGVSSYEQYF. The CDR3 region has the DNA TGCAGCGCTCAGACAGGGGTCAGCTCCTACGAGCAGTACTTC.

V and J are TRBV9 and TRBJ2-5; D possibly corresponds to TRBD1 (6 bases). The last part of the DNA fits TRBJ2-7 better; the J call may be wrong. Germline V gives CDR1 SGDLS, CDR2 YYNGEE. This CDR3 is 13 amino acids long. The CDR3 sequence: CASSVVGGYEQYF. The CDR3 bases are TGTGCCAGCAGCGTAGTAGGGGGTTACGAGCAGTACTTC.

There are a few counts of this clone. The chain recombines TRBV5-1 with TRBJ2-4, with TRBD2 identical over 11 bases. The CDR3 length is 16 residues. Germline assignment: CDR1 SGHRS and CDR2 YFSETQ. Trimming cost V 4 bases and J 6 bases; bases outside gene matches: 9. CDR3 in amino acids: CASSLSFTSGGNIQYF. CDR3 bases: TGCGCCAGCAGCCTTAGCTTTACTAGCGGGGGAAACATTCAGTACTTC.

The V and J genes are TRBV23-1 and TRBJ2-1; 8 bases map to TRBD2. TRBV23-1 is an ORF for which the function is uncertain. The V and J ends lost 6 bases and 5 bases, in that order; junction bases with no gene match: 15. This CDR3 spans 17 amino acids. The CDR3, as DNA: TGCGCCAGCAGCCCAGATATCCGGGGGGGCCTCGACAATGAGCAGTTCTTC. It is translated as CASSPDIRGGLDNEQFF.

The rearrangement links TRBV2 to TRBJ2-2; 10 nucleotides align to TRBD1. The CDR3 totals 14 residues. The germline V gene has CDR1 SNHLY and CDR2 FYNNEI. Trimming at V came to 5 bases and at J to 5 bases, leaving 2 bases not matched to a gene. As DNA, the CDR3 is TGTGCCAGCAGTCGACAGGGGGCTACCGGGGAGCTGTTTTTT. Protein: CASSRQGATGELFF. Full variable domain (outside the CDR3, taken from reference TRBV2 and TRBJ2-2): EPEVTQTPSHQVTQMGQEVILRCVPISNHLYFYWYRQILGQKVEFLVSFYNNEISEKSEIFDDQFSVERPDGSNFTLKIRSTKLEDSAMYFCASSRQGATGELFFGEGSRLTVL.

A single count supports this clone. The chain has TRBV6-5 and TRBJ2-7; 8 nucleotides align to TRBD2. The germline V gene encodes CDR1 MNHEY and CDR2 SVGAGI. The V segment lost 7 bases and the J segment 0 bases; nucleotides outside the gene matches: 8. This CDR3 is 15 amino acids long. CDR3 sequence (DNA): TGTGCCAGCAAACGCGGGGGGTCCAGCTCCTACGAGCAGTACTTC. Amino acids: CASKRGGSSSYEQYF.

The table lists this clone with a few counts. This chain joins TRBV21-1 and TRBJ1-1; the DNA was not used to check the table's D call, TRBD1. TRBV21-1 corresponds to a pseudogene. The length of the CDR3 is 17 residues. The CDR3 region is CASSKSLAGQGKPRAFF. The CDR3 DNA sequence: TGTGCCAGCAGCAAATCCCTCGCGGGACAGGGCAAACCGAGAGCTTTCTTT.

As concerns this clone: Other DNA sequences in the sample encode the same CDR3. The chain couples TRBV5-1 to TRBJ1-1; tentatively, D is TRBD1 (5 bases). CDR1 is SGHRS and CDR2 is YFSETQ in the germline V gene. This CDR3 contains 15 residues. The ends were cut back, 0 bases at V and 3 bases at J, with 12 bases in the middle. The CDR3 sequence: CASSLVIGGDTEAFF. In DNA, the CDR3 is TGCGCCAGCAGCTTGGTCATCGGGGGAGACACTGAAGCTTTCTTT. The variable domain in full, with the rest retrieved from reference TRBV5-1 and TRBJ1-1, is KAGVTQTPRYLIKTRGQQVTLSCSPISGHRSVSWYQQTPGQGLQFLFEYFSETQRNKGNFPGRFSGRQFSNSRSEMNVSTLELGDSALYLCASSLVIGGDTEAFFGQGTRLTVV.

This chain connects TRBV27 to TRBJ2-7, with D uncertain. Germline lookup yields CDR1 MNHEY and CDR2 SMNVEV (reference sequence). Trimming shortened V by 6 bases and J by 2 bases, and 11 bases separated the two germline ends. The CDR3 runs 13 residues. CDR3 amino acids: CASSVAKAYEQYF. The DNA of the CDR3 is TGTGCCAGCAGCGTAGCAAAGGCCTACGAGCAGTACTTC.

The chain couples TRBV6-5 to TRBJ1-1; 10 bases match TRBD1. CDR1 and CDR2 from the germline V gene are MNHEY and SVGAGI. The CDR3 covers 15 residues. Trimming removed 5 bases from V and 4 bases from J; junction bases left unmatched: 7. The CDR3 loop reads CASSPSWDRGTEAFF. Written as DNA, the CDR3 is TGTGCCAGCAGTCCCTCTTGGGACAGGGGCACTGAAGCTTTCTTT.

There are a few counts of this clone. The V call is TRBV5-1, the J call TRBJ1-5; D ambiguous. The germline CDR1 and CDR2 sequences are SGHRS and YFSETQ. The CDR3 covers 15 residues. V lost 0 bases, J lost 0 bases, and 7 bases lay in between. The chain's CDR3 is CASSLGQASNQPQHF. The CDR3 nucleotides read TGCGCCAGCAGCTTGGGGCAGGCTAGCAATCAGCCCCAGCATTTT. Filled out from reference TRBV5-1 and TRBJ1-5, the complete variable domain reads KAGVTQTPRYLIKTRGQQVTLSCSPISGHRSVSWYQQTPGQGLQFLFEYFSETQRNKGNFPGRFSGRQFSNSRSEMNVSTLELGDSALYLCASSLGQASNQPQHFGDGTRLSIL.

This clone occurred a few times. The CDR3 spells CASSQDLERRPLHF. Written as DNA, the CDR3 is TGCGCCAGCAGCCAAGACTTAGAACGTAGACCCCTCCACTTT. The chain uses TRBV4-3 and TRBJ1-6; the D is unclear. The germline gives CDR1 LGHNA, CDR2 YSLEER. CDR3 size: 14 residues. V was clipped by 0 bases and J by 12 bases, with 12 bases between them.

In its sample, this clone was seen once. This sequence joins TRBV4-2 and TRBJ1-2, with a tentative D call TRBD1 (5 bases). Trimming stripped 0 bases from V and 4 bases from J, with 12 bases between. This CDR3 has 15 amino acids. Germline V gives CDR1 LGHNA, CDR2 YNFKEQ. The CDR3 DNA is TGTGCCAGCAGCCAAGAAAGGGGCAGCCTCTATGGCTACACCTTC. Its translation is CASSQERGSLYGYTF.

Here the CDR3 DNA reads TGTGCCAGCAGCCTCGGGACAGGGGGCGCTGGGAGCTACGAGCAGTACTTC. This translates into CASSLGTGGAGSYEQYF. The rearrangement uses TRBV7-6 and TRBJ2-7; TRBD1 matches at 12 bases. The CDR3 is made up of 17 amino acids. From germline, CDR1 is SGHVS and CDR2 FNYEAQ. With 5 bases clipped from V and 3 bases from J, the junction kept 11 bases outside the gene matches.

This sequence joins TRBV6-6 and TRBJ1-4; tentatively, D is TRBD1 (6 bases). CDR3 length: 16 residues. Germline values: CDR1 MNHNY, CDR2 SVGAGI (reference sequence). The ends were cut back, 2 bases at V and 3 bases at J, with 13 bases in the middle. The CDR3 region is CASSYGQLGANEKLFF. The CDR3 nucleotides are TGTGCCAGCAGTTACGGACAGTTGGGGGCTAATGAAAAACTGTTTTTT.

The chain has TRBV18 and TRBJ2-7, with TRBD1 matching 8 bases. Germline V CDR1 and CDR2: KGHSH, LQKENI. Unmatched junction bases numbered 6, after V lost 5 bases and J lost 6 bases. The CDR3 spans 13 residues. CDR3 residues: CASSAIDRGEQYF. CDR3 DNA: TGTGCCAGCTCAGCGATCGACAGGGGCGAGCAGTACTTC.

The rearrangement joins TRBV30 to TRBJ1-2; D remains ambiguous. In germline, CDR1 is GTSNPN, CDR2 SVGIG (reference sequence). This CDR3 region has 14 residues. V lost 3 bases to trimming and J lost 2 bases, with 13 bases between them. CDR3 loop: CAWRLGVRNYGYTF. In nucleotides, the CDR3 is TGTGCCTGGAGGTTGGGAGTCAGGAACTATGGCTACACCTTC. The entire variable domain, with the rest obtained from reference TRBV30 and TRBJ1-2, is as follows: SQTIHQWPATLVQPVGSPLSLECTVEGTSNPNLYWYRQAAGRGLQLLFYSVGIGQISSEVPQNLSASRPQDRQFILSSKKLLLSDSGFYLCAWRLGVRNYGYTFGSGTRLTVV.

V and J are TRBV5-1 and TRBJ1-3, with TRBD1 matching 10 bases. CDR3 length: 14 amino acids. V was clipped by 4 bases and J by 8 bases; unmatched bases: 6. In germline, CDR1 is SGHRS, CDR2 YFSETQ. This CDR3 is CASSDSGTGDTIYF. The DNA of the CDR3 is TGCGCCAGCAGCGACTCCGGGACAGGGGACACCATATATTTT.

The chain couples TRBV27 to TRBJ1-2, with D tentatively TRBD1 (6 bases). Germline loops: CDR1 MNHEY, CDR2 SMNVEV (reference sequence). The CDR3 contains 15 residues. V was trimmed by 1 base and J by 7 bases, leaving 16 bases between them. The CDR3 DNA reads TGTGCCAGCAGTTTATTAGGGGGACCGGAGCGTGGCTACACCTTC. It translates to CASSLLGGPERGYTF.

The chain links TRBV13 to TRBJ1-4, with D unclear. The CDR3 covers 16 residues. Trimming took 6 bases from V and 1 from J, leaving 15 bases between them. Per germline, CDR1 PRHDT and CDR2 FYEKMQ (reference sequence). DNA of the CDR3: TGTGCCAGCAGTCGCGTACCCACGGGAACTAATGAAAAACTGTTTTTT. Translation: CASSRVPTGTNEKLFF.

This clone was picked up a small number of times. The V and J genes are TRBV6-6 and TRBJ1-4; D may be TRBD1 (5 bases). The CDR3 extends over 16 amino acids. Trimming took 0 bases from V and 7 from J, leaving 15 bases between them. Germline assignment: CDR1 MNHNY and CDR2 SVGAGI (reference sequence). The CDR3 DNA reads as TGTGCCAGCAGTTACTCAATCGACAGTTTGACTGAAAAACTGTTTTTT. Translating gives CASSYSIDSLTEKLFF.

V and J are TRBV30 and TRBJ1-2; TRBD1 matches at 7 bases. Germline values: CDR1 GTSNPN, CDR2 SVGIG (reference sequence). The V and J ends lost 2 bases and 4 bases, in that order; junction bases with no gene match: 4. This CDR3 spans 13 amino acids. The CDR3 DNA is TGTGCCTGGAGTATCGGGACAGCCTATGGCTACACCTTC. It translates to CAWSIGTAYGYTF.